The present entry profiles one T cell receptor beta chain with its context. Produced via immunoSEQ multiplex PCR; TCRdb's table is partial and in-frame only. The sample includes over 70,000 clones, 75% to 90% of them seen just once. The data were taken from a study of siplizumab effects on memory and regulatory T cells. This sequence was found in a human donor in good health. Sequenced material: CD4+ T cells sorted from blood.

The CDR3, as DNA: TGTGCCAGCAGCGTAGAGACAGATACGCAGTATTTT. Its translation: CASSVETDTQYF. The chain is built from TRBV9 and TRBJ2-3, with unresolved D. The CDR3 spans 12 residues. Germline V gene data show CDR1 as SGDLS and CDR2 as YYNGEE. Between the trimmed V and J ends, which lost 0 bases and 3 bases, there was a span of 2 bases. Looking up the rest from reference TRBV9 and TRBJ2-3 gives the full variable domain: DSGVTQTPKHLITATGQRVTLRCSPRSGDLSVYWYQQSLDQGLQFLIQYYNGEERAKGNILERFSAQQFPDLHSELNLSSLELGDSALYFCASSVETDTQYFGPGTRLTVL.